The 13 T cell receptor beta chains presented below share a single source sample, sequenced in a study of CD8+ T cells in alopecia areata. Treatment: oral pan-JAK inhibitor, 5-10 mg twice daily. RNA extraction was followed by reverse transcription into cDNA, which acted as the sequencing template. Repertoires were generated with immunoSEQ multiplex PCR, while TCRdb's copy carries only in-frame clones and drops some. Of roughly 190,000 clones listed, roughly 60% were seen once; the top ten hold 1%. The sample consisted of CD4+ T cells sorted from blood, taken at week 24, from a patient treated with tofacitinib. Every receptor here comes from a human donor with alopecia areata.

CDR3 bases: TGTGCCAGCAGTGAAAGCCGCGCCAGAAGCACAGATACGCAGTATTTT. It encodes CASSESRARSTDTQYF. The gene calls are TRBV2 and TRBJ2-3, with D hard to call. V dropped 2 bases and J dropped 0 bases, with 12 bases sitting between them. This CDR3 contains 16 residues. CDR1 and CDR2 (germline): SNHLY, FYNNEI.

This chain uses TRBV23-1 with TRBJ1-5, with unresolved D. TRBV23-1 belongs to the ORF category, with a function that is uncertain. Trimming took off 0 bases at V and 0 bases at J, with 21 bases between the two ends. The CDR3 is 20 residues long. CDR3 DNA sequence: TGCGCCAGCAGTCAATCTCCCCTCTCCCCTGGGGAATATAGCAATCAGCCCCAGCATTTT. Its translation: CASSQSPLSPGEYSNQPQHF.

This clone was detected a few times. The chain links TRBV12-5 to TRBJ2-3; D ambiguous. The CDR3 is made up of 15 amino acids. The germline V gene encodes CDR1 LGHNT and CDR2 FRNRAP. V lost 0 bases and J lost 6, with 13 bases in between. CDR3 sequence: CASGLVLVNLDTQYF. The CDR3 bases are TGTGCTAGTGGTTTGGTCCTAGTTAATCTGGATACGCAGTATTTT. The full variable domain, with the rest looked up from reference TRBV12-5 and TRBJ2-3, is DARVTQTPRHKVTEMGQEVTMRCQPILGHNTVFWYRQTMMQGLELLAYFRNRAPLDDSGMPKDRFSAEMPDATLATLKIQPSEPRDSAVYFCASGLVLVNLDTQYFGPGTRLTVL.

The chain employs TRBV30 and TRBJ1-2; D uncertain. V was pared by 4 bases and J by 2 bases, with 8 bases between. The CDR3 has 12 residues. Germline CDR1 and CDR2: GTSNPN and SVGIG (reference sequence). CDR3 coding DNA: TGTGCCTGGACCCGGGAGAACTATGGCTACACCTTC. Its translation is CAWTRENYGYTF.

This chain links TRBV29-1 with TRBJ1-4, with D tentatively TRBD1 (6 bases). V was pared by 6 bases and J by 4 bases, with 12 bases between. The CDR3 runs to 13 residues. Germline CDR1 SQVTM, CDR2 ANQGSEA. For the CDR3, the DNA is TGCAGCGTAACGGGCAGGGGTAATGAAAAACTGTTTTTT. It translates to CSVTGRGNEKLFF.

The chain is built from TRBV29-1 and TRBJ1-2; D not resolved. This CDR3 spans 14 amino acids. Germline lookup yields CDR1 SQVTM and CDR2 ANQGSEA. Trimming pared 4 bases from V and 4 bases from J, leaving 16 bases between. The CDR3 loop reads CSVVLNGVRYGYTF. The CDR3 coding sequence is TGCAGCGTTGTTCTAAACGGGGTTCGCTATGGCTACACCTTC.

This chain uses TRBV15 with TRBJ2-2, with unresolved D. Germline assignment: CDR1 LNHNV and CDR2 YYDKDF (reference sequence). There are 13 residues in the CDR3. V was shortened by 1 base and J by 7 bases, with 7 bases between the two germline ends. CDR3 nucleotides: TGTGCCACCAGCAGAGTAGCTTTCGGGGAGCTGTTTTTT. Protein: CATSRVAFGELFF.

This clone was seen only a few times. CDR3 sequence (DNA): TGTGCCAGCAGCTTAGTTCAGGACCCCCGAACGAACGAGCAGTACTTC. This codes for CASSLVQDPRTNEQYF. The V and J genes are TRBV7-2 and TRBJ2-7; D gene ambiguous. There are 16 residues in the CDR3. In germline, CDR1 is SGHTA, CDR2 FQGNSA. V lost 1 base and J 5 bases, leaving 18 bases between the germline ends.

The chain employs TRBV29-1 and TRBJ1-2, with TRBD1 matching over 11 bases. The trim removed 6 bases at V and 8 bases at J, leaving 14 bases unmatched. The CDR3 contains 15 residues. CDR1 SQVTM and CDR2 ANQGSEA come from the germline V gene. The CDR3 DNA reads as TGCAGCGTCGGCGTCGGGACAGGGGGAGGGGAGGGCTACACCTTC. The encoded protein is CSVGVGTGGGEGYTF.

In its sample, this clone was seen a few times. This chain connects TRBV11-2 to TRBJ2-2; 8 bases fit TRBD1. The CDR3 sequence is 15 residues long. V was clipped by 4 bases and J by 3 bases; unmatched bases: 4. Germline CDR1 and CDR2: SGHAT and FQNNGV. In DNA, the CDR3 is TGTGCCAGCAGCTCCCGACAGGGGTACACCGGGGAGCTGTTTTTT. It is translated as CASSSRQGYTGELFF.

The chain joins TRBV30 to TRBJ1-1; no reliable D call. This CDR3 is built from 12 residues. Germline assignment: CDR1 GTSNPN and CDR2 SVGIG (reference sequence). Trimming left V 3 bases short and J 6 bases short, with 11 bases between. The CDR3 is CAWRPTLAEAFF. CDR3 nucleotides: TGTGCCTGGAGACCGACGCTGGCTGAAGCTTTCTTT.

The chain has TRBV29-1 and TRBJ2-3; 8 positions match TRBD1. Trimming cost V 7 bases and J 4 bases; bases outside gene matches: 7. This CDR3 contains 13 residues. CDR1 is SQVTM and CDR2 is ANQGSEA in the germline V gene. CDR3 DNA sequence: TGCAGCGCTCAGACAGGGGAGTCAGATACGCAGTATTTT. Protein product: CSAQTGESDTQYF.

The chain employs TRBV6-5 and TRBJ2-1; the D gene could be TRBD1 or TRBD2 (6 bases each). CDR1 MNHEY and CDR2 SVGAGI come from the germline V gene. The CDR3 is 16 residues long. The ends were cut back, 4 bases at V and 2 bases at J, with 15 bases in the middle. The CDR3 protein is CASSSNGGAAYNEQFF. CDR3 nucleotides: TGTGCCAGCAGTTCCAACGGGGGCGCCGCCTACAATGAGCAGTTCTTC.